What follows is one TCR beta chain and its context. Here immunoSEQ multiplex PCR was the method, and the copy in TCRdb shows in-frame clones only, minus some. The top ten clones hold roughly 0.35% of a sample with under 85,000 clones, 95% to 97% of them seen once. The source of the sample is a study of technical replicates of blood from several donors. V shed 6 bases, J shed 2 bases, and the junction held 5 bases outside the gene matches. Germline CDR1 reads WNHNN; CDR2 reads SYGVQD (reference sequence). This CDR3 has 15 residues. This receptor was identified in a human donor in good health. Sample: T cells isolated from PBMCs. This chain connects TRBV10-1 to TRBJ2-3; 10 positions agree with TRBD1. CDR3 coding DNA: TGCGCCAGCAGCAGACAGGGGGCCAACACAGATACGCAGTATTTT. Protein product: CASSRQGANTDTQYF.